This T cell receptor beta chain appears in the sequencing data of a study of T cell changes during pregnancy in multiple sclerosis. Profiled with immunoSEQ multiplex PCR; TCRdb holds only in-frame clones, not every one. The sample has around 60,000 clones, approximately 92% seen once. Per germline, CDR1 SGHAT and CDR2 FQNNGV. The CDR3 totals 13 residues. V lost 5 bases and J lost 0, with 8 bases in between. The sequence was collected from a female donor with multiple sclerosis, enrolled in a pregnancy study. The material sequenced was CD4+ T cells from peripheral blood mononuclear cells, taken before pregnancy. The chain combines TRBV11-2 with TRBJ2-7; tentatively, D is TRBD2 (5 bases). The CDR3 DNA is TGTGCCAGCAGCCACGGGAACTCCTACGAGCAGTACTTC. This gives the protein CASSHGNSYEQYF.